Listed below are T cell receptor beta chains from one sample, sequenced in a study of T cell clones after liver transplantation. TCRdb's copy holds only in-frame clones and misses some; the assay was immunoSEQ multiplex PCR. The table lists 45,000 to 55,000 clones, approximately 84% of them singletons, with over 7% in the top ten. The sample was CD4+ T cells from blood, taken before liver transplant. Receptor source: a human donor who received a liver transplant. CDR3s include the opening cysteine and the closing phenylalanine or tryptophan. The order of the fields is CDR3 length, clone size, V gene, D gene, J gene, CDR3 protein, CDR3 DNA. The D gene is left open where the match is weak. Clone size appears in some rows only: once, few, many, or a class for an expanded clone.

16	NA	TRBV6-5	TRBD1	TRBJ2-7	CASSYSNRGPSYEQYF	TGTGCCAGCAGTTACTCGAACAGGGGACCCTCCTACGAGCAGTACTTC
16	NA	TRBV7-2	TRBD2	TRBJ2-3	CASSLLAGGEADTQYF	TGTGCCAGCAGCTTACTAGCGGGAGGGGAGGCAGATACGCAGTATTTT
18	NA	TRBV7-9	NA	TRBJ1-6	CASSLVGSLARSNSPLHF	TGTGCCAGCAGCTTGGTGGGGTCATTGGCGCGATCTAATTCACCCCTCCACTTT
14	NA	TRBV2	NA	TRBJ2-3	CASRRQRITDTQYF	TGTGCCAGCAGGAGGCAGCGGATCACAGATACGCAGTATTTT
14	few	TRBV4-3	TRBD1	TRBJ1-1	CASRRQGRDTEAFF	TGCGCCAGCAGAAGACAGGGACGGGACACTGAAGCTTTCTTT
14	NA	TRBV5-1	NA	TRBJ2-7	CASTPSESTYEQYF	TGCGCCAGCACCCCTAGCGAGTCTACCTACGAGCAGTACTTC
16	NA	TRBV4-2	NA	TRBJ2-1	CASSQGRLEGGDEQFF	TGTGCCAGCAGCCAAGGAAGACTAGAGGGTGGAGATGAGCAGTTCTTC
16	NA	TRBV7-2	TRBD2	TRBJ2-2	CASSLTSGGAHGELFF	TGTGCCAGCAGCTTGACTAGCGGGGGGGCTCACGGGGAGCTGTTTTTT
16	NA	TRBV7-9	NA	TRBJ1-4	CASSLNAGSKREKLFF	TGTGCCAGCAGCTTAAATGCGGGATCAAAACGGGAAAAACTGTTTTTT
13	NA	TRBV28	NA	TRBJ2-2	CASSLWSTGELFF	TGTGCCAGCAGTTTATGGTCCACCGGGGAGCTGTTTTTT
17	NA	TRBV5-1	TRBD2	TRBJ2-7	CASSFRTSGTGVGEQYF	TGCGCCAGCAGCTTTAGGACTAGCGGGACGGGAGTGGGGGAGCAGTACTTC
16	NA	TRBV7-8	TRBD2	TRBJ2-2	CASRLAGGSNTGELFF	TGTGCCAGCCGGCTAGCGGGAGGGTCGAACACCGGGGAGCTGTTTTTT
14	NA	TRBV5-4	NA	TRBJ1-1	CASSLTALNTEAFF	TGTGCCAGCAGCTTGACAGCATTGAACACTGAAGCTTTCTTT
13	NA	TRBV11-2	NA	TRBJ1-3	CASSLERTGTIYF	TGTGCCAGCAGCTTGGAGCGTACGGGGACCATATATTTT
15	NA	TRBV28	NA	TRBJ2-5	CASSRTTGTGETQYF	TGTGCCAGCAGCCGTACCACAGGGACCGGGGAGACCCAGTACTTC
13	NA	TRBV5-1	NA	TRBJ2-3	CASSPMGTDTQYF	TGCGCCAGCAGCCCCATGGGCACAGATACGCAGTATTTT
15	NA	TRBV7-2	NA	TRBJ2-1	CASTSRGPYPSEQFF	TGTGCCAGCACATCGCGGGGGCCATATCCCTCTGAGCAGTTCTTC
14	NA	TRBV28	TRBD2	TRBJ2-1	CASAAGGSYNEQFF	TGTGCCAGCGCGGCGGGAGGGTCTTACAATGAGCAGTTCTTC
13	NA	TRBV27	NA	TRBJ2-5	CASSFSDSETQYF	TGTGCCAGCAGTTTTTCAGATTCCGAGACCCAGTACTTC
12	NA	TRBV6-1	TRBD1	TRBJ1-1	CASGPEGASAFF	TGTGCCAGCGGCCCTGAGGGGGCCTCAGCTTTCTTT
15	NA	TRBV9	NA	TRBJ2-5	CASGKGMRIGETQYF	TGTGCCAGCGGGAAGGGGATGCGGATTGGAGAGACCCAGTACTTC
12	NA	TRBV5-1	NA	TRBJ2-7	CASSDSGNEQYF	TGCGCCAGCAGTGATTCGGGGAACGAGCAGTACTTC
12	NA	TRBV7-2	NA	TRBJ1-4	CASSLEDEKLFF	TGTGCCAGCAGCTTAGAAGATGAAAAACTGTTTTTT
11	NA	TRBV6-1	NA	TRBJ1-2	CASSGPRSHTF	TGTGCCAGCAGTGGCCCCAGGAGCCACACCTTC
11	few	TRBV7-2	NA	TRBJ2-7	CASSSYYEQYF	TGTGCCAGCAGCTCTTACTACGAGCAGTACTTC
14	once	TRBV4-3	TRBD1	TRBJ1-1	CASSQYRGTTEAFF	TGCGCCAGCAGCCAGTACAGGGGGACCACTGAAGCTTTCTTT
16	NA	TRBV10-2	NA	TRBJ2-5	CASRAGFRGSEETQYF	TGCGCCAGCAGGGCCGGCTTCAGGGGCTCGGAAGAGACCCAGTACTTC
14	NA	TRBV4-3	NA	TRBJ1-2	CASSQDMRYGGYTF	TGCGCCAGCAGCCAAGACATGCGATATGGGGGCTACACCTTC
19	few	TRBV2	TRBD2	TRBJ2-3	CASREWGASGRPSTDTQYF	TGTGCCAGCAGGGAGTGGGGGGCTAGCGGGAGACCTAGCACAGATACGCAGTATTTT
13	NA	TRBV29-1	TRBD1	TRBJ2-2	CSGGQGDTGELFF	TGCAGCGGTGGACAGGGGGACACCGGGGAGCTGTTTTTT
16	NA	TRBV4-3	TRBD1	TRBJ1-2	CASSQMGTGGNYGYTF	TGCGCCAGCAGCCAAATGGGGACAGGGGGAAACTATGGCTACACCTTC
14	NA	TRBV7-6	NA	TRBJ2-7	CASSLDSGPYEQYF	TGTGCCAGCAGCTTAGATTCAGGGCCCTACGAGCAGTACTTC
14	NA	TRBV4-2	NA	TRBJ1-5	CASISRGERIAGHF	TGTGCCAGCATTTCCCGGGGGGAGAGGATAGCGGGCCATTTT
15	NA	TRBV4-2	TRBD2	TRBJ2-3	CASSQAGGITDTQYF	TGTGCCAGCAGCCAGGCGGGGGGCATCACAGATACGCAGTATTTT
12	NA	TRBV18	NA	TRBJ2-3	CASSPGVDTQYF	TGTGCCAGCTCACCCGGGGTGGATACGCAGTATTTT
16	NA	TRBV19	TRBD2	TRBJ2-7	CASSIVTSGRWYEQYF	TGTGCCAGTAGTATCGTTACTAGCGGGAGATGGTACGAGCAGTACTTC
12	NA	TRBV19	NA	TRBJ1-4	CASSIAGEKLFF	TGTGCCAGTAGTATAGCGGGTGAAAAACTGTTTTTT
15	NA	TRBV7-2	TRBD2	TRBJ2-5	CASSALAGGRETQYF	TGTGCCAGCAGCGCACTAGCGGGGGGGCGGGAGACCCAGTACTTC
17	NA	TRBV27	TRBD1	TRBJ1-5	CASSHQFSDRDGQPQHF	TGTGCCAGCAGCCATCAATTTTCGGACAGGGATGGACAGCCCCAGCATTTT
17	NA	TRBV9	NA	TRBJ2-7	CASSVAQYPGPSYEQYF	TGTGCCAGCAGCGTAGCTCAATACCCGGGACCCTCCTACGAGCAGTACTTC